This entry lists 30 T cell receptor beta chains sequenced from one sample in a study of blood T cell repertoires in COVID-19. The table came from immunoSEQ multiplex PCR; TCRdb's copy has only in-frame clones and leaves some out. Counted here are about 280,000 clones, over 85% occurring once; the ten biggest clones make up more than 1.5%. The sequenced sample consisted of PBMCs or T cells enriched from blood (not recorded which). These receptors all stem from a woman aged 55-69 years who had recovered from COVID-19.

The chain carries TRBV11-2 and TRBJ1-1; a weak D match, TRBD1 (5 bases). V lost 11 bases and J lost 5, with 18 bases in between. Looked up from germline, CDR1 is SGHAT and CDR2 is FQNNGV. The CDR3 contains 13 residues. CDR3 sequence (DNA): TGTGCCTTTGAGAGTCTCGGGGGGACTGAAGCTTTCTTT. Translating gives CAFESLGGTEAFF.

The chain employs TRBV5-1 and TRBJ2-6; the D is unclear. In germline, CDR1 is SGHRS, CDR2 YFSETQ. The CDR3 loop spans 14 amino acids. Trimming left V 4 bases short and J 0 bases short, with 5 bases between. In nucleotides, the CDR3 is TGCGCCAGCAGCCTTCCCTCTGGGGCCAACGTCCTGACTTTC. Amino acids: CASSLPSGANVLTF.

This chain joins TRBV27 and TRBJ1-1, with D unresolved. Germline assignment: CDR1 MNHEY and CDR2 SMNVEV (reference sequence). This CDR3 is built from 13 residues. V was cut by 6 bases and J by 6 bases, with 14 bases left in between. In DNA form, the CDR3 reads TGTGCCAGCAGATATACCGCGTCTTCTGAAGCTTTCTTT. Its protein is CASRYTASSEAFF.

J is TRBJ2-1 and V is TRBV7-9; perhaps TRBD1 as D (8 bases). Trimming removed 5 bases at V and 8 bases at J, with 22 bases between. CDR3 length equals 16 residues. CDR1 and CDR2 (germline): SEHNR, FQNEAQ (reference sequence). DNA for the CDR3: TGTGCCAGCAGCCCAATGCGTTCCACAGGGGGGGATGAGCAGTTCTTC. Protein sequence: CASSPMRSTGGDEQFF.

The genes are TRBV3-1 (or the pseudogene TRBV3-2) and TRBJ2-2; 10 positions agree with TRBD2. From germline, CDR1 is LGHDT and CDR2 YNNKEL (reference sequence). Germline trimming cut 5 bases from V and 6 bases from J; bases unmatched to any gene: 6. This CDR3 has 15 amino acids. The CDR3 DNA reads TGTGCCAGCAGCGAAAGCGGGAGGGGATCCGGGGAGCTGTTTTTT. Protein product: CASSESGRGSGELFF.

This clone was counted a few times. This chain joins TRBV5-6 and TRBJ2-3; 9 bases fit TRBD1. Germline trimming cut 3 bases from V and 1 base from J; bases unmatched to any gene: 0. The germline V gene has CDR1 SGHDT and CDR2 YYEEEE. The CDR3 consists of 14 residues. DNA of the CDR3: TGTGCCAGCAGCTGGACAGGGGGCACAGATACGCAGTATTTT. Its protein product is CASSWTGGTDTQYF.

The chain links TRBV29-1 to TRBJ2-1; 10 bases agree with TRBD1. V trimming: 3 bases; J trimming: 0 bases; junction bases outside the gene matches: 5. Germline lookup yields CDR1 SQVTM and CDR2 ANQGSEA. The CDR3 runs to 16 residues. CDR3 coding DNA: TGCAGCGTTGAGGAAGGACAGGGGGGCTCCTACAATGAGCAGTTCTTC. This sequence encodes CSVEEGQGGSYNEQFF.

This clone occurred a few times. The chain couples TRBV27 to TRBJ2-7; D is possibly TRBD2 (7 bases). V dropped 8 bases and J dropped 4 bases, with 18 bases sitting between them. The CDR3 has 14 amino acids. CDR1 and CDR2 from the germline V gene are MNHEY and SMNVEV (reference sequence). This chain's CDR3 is CASPVGGGGYEQYF. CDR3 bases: TGTGCCAGCCCGGTAGGGGGGGGTGGGTACGAGCAGTACTTC.

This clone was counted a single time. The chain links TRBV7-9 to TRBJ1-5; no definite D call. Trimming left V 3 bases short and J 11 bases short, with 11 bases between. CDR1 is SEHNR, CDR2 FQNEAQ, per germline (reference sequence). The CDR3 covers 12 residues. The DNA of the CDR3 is TGTGCCAGCAGCTTTATGAGTGAGGCCCAGCATTTT. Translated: CASSFMSEAQHF.

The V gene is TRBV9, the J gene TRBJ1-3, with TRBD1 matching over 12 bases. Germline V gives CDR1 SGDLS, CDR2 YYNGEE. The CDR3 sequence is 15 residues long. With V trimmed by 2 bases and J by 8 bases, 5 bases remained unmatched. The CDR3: CASSVGTGGVDTIYF. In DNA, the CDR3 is TGTGCCAGCAGCGTCGGGACAGGGGGCGTTGACACCATATATTTT.

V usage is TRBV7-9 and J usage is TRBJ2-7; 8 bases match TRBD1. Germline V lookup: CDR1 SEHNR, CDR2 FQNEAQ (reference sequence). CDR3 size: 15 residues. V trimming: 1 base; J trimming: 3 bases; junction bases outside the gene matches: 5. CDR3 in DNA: TGTGCCAGCAGCTTAGAGTGGACAGGGAACTACGAGCAGTACTTC. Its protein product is CASSLEWTGNYEQYF.

CDR3 amino acids: CASGTTTNTNIQYF. The CDR3 coding sequence is TGTGCCAGCGGTACCACTACCAATACAAACATTCAGTACTTC. The chain links TRBV7-2 to TRBJ2-4; D unclear. The CDR3 sequence is 14 residues long. CDR1 is SGHTA, CDR2 FQGNSA, per germline. Between the trimmed V and J ends, which lost 8 bases and 6 bases, there was a span of 17 bases.

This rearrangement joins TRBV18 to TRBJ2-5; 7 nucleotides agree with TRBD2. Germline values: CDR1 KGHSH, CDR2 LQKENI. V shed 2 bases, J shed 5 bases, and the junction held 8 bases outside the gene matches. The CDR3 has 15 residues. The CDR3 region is CASSPSWRELETQYF. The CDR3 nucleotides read TGTGCCAGCTCACCATCATGGCGGGAGTTGGAGACCCAGTACTTC.

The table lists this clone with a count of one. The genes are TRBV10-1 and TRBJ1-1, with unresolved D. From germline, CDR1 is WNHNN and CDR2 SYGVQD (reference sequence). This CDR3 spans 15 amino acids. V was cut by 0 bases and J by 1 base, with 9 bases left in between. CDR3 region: CASSESVAGNTEAFF. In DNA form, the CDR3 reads TGCGCCAGCAGTGAGTCGGTGGCGGGGAACACTGAAGCTTTCTTT.

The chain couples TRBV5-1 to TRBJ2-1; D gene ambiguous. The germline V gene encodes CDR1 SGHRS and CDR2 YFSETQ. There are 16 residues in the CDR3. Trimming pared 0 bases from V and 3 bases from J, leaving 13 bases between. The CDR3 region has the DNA TGCGCCAGCAGCTTGGAAGCTGCCTCAATCTACAATGAGCAGTTCTTC. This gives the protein CASSLEAASIYNEQFF.

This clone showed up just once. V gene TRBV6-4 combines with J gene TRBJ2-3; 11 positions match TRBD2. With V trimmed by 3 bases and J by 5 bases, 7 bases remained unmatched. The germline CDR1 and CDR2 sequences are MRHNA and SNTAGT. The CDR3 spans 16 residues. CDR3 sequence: CASSELAGGPQDTQYF. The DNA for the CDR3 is TGTGCCAGCAGTGAATTAGCGGGGGGGCCTCAAGATACGCAGTATTTT.

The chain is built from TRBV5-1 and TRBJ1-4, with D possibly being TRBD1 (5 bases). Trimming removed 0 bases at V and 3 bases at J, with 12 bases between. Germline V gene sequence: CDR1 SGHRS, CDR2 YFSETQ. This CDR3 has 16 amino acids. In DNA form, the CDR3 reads TGCGCCAGCAGCTTGGTCCCGGGGGGGGCTAATGAAAAACTGTTTTTT. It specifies CASSLVPGGANEKLFF. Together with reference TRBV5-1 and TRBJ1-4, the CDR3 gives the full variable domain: KAGVTQTPRYLIKTRGQQVTLSCSPISGHRSVSWYQQTPGQGLQFLFEYFSETQRNKGNFPGRFSGRQFSNSRSEMNVSTLELGDSALYLCASSLVPGGANEKLFFGSGTQLSVL.

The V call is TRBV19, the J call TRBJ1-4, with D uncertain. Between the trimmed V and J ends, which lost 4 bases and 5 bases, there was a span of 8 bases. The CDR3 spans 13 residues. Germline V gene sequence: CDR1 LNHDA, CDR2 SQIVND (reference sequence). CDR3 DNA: TGTGCCAGTAGTAATCAGGCGAATGAAAAACTGTTTTTT. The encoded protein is CASSNQANEKLFF.

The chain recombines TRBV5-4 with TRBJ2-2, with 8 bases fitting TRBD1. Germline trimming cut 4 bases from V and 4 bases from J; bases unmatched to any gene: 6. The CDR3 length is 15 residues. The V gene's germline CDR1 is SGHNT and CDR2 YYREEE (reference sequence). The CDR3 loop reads CASSTGGPRTGELFF. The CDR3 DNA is TGTGCCAGCAGCACAGGGGGGCCGCGCACCGGGGAGCTGTTTTTT.

CDR3 nucleotide sequence: TGTGCCAGCAGTTACTCGTGGAAGGGGGGGGAGACCCAGTACTTC. Its translation is CASSYSWKGGETQYF. The rearrangement links TRBV6-5 to TRBJ2-5, with a possible D match to TRBD2 (7 bases). The CDR3 totals 15 residues. CDR1 is MNHEY, CDR2 SVGAGI, per germline. V lost 0 bases to trimming and J lost 5 bases, with 13 bases between them.

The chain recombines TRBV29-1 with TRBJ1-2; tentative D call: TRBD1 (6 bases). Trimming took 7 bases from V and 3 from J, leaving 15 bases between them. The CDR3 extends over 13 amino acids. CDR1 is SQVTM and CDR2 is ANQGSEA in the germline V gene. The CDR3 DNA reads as TGCAGCGACTGGACAGTAAGCGACTATGGCTACACCTTC. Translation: CSDWTVSDYGYTF.

The CDR3 loop reads CASSQDRGDEKLFF. DNA of the CDR3: TGTGCCAGCAGCCAAGACAGGGGAGATGAAAAACTGTTTTTT. The gene calls are TRBV14 and TRBJ1-4; perhaps TRBD1 as D (6 bases). CDR3 size: 14 residues. Germline loops: CDR1 SGHDN, CDR2 FVKESK. The V and J ends lost 0 bases and 6 bases respectively, with 8 bases between them. Looking up the rest from reference TRBV14 and TRBJ1-4 gives the full variable domain: EAGVTQFPSHSVIEKGQTVTLRCDPISGHDNLYWYRRVMGKEIKFLLHFVKESKQDESGMPNNRFLAERTGGTYSTLKVQPAELEDSGVYFCASSQDRGDEKLFFGSGTQLSVL.

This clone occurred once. The DNA for the CDR3 is TGTGCCAGCAGTTTTCACAGGGGCAATCAGCCCCAGCATTTT. Protein: CASSFHRGNQPQHF. The genes are TRBV27 and TRBJ1-5, with a possible D match to TRBD1 (6 bases). The ends were cut back, 3 bases at V and 2 bases at J, with 8 bases in the middle. The CDR3 is made up of 14 amino acids. CDR1 is MNHEY and CDR2 is SMNVEV in the germline V gene (reference sequence).

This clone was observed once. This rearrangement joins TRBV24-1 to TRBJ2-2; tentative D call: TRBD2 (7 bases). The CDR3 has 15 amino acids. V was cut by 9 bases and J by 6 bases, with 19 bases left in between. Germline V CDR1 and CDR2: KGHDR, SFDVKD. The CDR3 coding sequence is TGTGCCACCGGCGGGGGACGGGGGGCCCCCGGGGAGCTGTTTTTT. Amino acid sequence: CATGGGRGAPGELFF.

The CDR3 DNA follows: TGTGCCAGCAGCGCGGACAGCCATAACACCGGGGAGCTGTTTTTT. Its protein product is CASSADSHNTGELFF. This chain connects TRBV7-3 to TRBJ2-2, with a possible D match to TRBD1 (6 bases). V lost 5 bases to trimming and J lost 2 bases, with 12 bases between them. The germline V gene has CDR1 SGHTA and CDR2 FQGTGA. The CDR3 has 15 residues.

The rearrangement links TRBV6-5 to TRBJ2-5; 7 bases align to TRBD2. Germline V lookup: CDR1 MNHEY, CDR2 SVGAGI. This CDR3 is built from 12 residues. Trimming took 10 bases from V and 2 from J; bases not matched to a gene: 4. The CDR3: CATRTRQETQYF. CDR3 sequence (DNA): TGTGCCACCCGGACTAGACAAGAGACCCAGTACTTC.

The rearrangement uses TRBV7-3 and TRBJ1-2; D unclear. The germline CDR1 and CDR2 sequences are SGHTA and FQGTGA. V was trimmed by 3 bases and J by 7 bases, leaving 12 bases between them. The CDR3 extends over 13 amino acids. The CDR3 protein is CASSLGWGAGYTF. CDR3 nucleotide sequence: TGTGCCAGCAGCTTGGGGTGGGGAGCTGGCTACACCTTC.

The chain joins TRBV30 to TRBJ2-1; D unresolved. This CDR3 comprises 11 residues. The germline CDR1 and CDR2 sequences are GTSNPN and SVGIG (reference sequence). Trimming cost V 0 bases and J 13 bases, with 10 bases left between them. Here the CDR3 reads CAWSVRLVQFF. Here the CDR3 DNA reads TGTGCCTGGAGTGTACGGTTGGTCCAGTTCTTC. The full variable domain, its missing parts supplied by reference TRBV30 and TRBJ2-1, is SQTIHQWPATLVQPVGSPLSLECTVEGTSNPNLYWYRQAAGRGLQLLFYSVGIGQISSEVPQNLSASRPQDRQFILSSKKLLLSDSGFYLCAWSVRLVQFFGPGTRLTVL.

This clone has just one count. CDR3 sequence (DNA): TGTGCCAGCAGTTTAGAAGGGGGCGAGAATGAAAAACTGTTTTTT. It translates to CASSLEGGENEKLFF. The V call is TRBV6-5, the J call TRBJ1-4; TRBD1 aligns across 7 bases. This CDR3 has 15 amino acids. From germline, CDR1 is MNHEY and CDR2 SVGAGI. V shed 4 bases and J 5 bases; nucleotides not matched to a gene: 7.

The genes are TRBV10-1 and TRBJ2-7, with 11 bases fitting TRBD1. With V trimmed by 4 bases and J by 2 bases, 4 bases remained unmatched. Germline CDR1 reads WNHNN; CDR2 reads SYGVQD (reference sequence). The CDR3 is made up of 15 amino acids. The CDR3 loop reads CASSAGTGGPYEQYF. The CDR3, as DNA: TGCGCCAGCAGTGCCGGGACAGGGGGGCCCTACGAGCAGTACTTC.